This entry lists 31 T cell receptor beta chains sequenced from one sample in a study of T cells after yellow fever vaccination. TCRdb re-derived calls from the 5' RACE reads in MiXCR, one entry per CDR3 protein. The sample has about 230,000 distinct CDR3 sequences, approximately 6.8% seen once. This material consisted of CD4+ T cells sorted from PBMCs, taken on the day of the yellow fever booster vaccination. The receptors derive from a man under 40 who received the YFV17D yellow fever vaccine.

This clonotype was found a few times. The CDR3, as DNA: TGTGCCAGCAGTCGGGTCGGGCGGGAGACCCAGTACTTC. The encoded protein is CASSRVGRETQYF. The chain links TRBV27 to TRBJ2-5; D is ambiguous. This CDR3 is 13 amino acids long. Trimming shortened V by 5 bases and J by 5 bases, and 12 bases separated the two germline ends. CDR1 MNHEY and CDR2 SMNVEV come from the germline V gene (reference sequence).

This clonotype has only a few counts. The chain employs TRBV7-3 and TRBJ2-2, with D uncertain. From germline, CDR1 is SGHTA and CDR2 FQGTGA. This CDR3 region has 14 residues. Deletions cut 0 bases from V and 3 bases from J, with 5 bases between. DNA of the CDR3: TGTGCCAGCAGCTTAACGGTAGACACCGGGGAGCTGTTTTTT. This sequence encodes CASSLTVDTGELFF. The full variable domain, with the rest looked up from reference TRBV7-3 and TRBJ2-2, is GAGVSQTPSNKVTEKGKYVELRCDPISGHTALYWYRQSLGQGPEFLIYFQGTGAADDSGLPNDRFFAVRPEGSVSTLKIQRTERGDSAVYLCASSLTVDTGELFFGEGSRLTVL.

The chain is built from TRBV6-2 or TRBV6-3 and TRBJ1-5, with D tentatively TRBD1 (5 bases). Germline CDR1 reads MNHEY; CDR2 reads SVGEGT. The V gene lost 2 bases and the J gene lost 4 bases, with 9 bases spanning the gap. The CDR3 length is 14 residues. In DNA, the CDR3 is TGTGCCAGCAGTTACCGACAGCTAAATCAGCCCCAGCATTTT. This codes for CASSYRQLNQPQHF.

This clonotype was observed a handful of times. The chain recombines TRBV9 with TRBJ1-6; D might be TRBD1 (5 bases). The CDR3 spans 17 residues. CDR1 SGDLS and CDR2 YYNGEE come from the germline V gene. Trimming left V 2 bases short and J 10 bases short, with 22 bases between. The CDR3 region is CASSVPYAGRIESPLHF. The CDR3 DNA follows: TGTGCCAGCAGCGTTCCTTATGCAGGGAGGATTGAGTCACCCCTCCACTTT.

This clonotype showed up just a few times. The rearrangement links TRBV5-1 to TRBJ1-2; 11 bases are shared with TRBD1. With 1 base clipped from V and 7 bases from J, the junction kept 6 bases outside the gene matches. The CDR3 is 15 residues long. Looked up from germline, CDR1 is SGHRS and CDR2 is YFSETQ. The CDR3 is CASSLRTGGASGYTF. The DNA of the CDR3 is TGCGCCAGCAGCTTGAGGACAGGGGGCGCGTCTGGCTACACCTTC. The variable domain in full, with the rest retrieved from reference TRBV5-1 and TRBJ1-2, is KAGVTQTPRYLIKTRGQQVTLSCSPISGHRSVSWYQQTPGQGLQFLFEYFSETQRNKGNFPGRFSGRQFSNSRSEMNVSTLELGDSALYLCASSLRTGGASGYTFGSGTRLTVV.

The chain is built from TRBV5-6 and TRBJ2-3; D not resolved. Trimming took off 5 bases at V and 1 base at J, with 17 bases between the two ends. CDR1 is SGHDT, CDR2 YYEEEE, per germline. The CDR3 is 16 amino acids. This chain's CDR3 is CASSILVGSGTDTQYF. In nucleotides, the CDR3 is TGTGCCAGCAGTATTCTAGTGGGGTCTGGCACAGATACGCAGTATTTT.

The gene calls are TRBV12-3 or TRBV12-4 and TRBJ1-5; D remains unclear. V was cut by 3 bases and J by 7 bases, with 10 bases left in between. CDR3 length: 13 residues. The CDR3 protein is CASSFPGNQPQHF. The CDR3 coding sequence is TGTGCCAGCAGTTTTCCAGGTAACCAGCCCCAGCATTTT.

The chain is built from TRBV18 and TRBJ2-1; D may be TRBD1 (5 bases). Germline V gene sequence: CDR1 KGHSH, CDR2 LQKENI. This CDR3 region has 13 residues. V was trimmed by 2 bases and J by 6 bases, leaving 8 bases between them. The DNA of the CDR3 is TGTGCCAGCTCACCAGGGGCAGTCAATGAGCAGTTCTTC. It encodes CASSPGAVNEQFF.

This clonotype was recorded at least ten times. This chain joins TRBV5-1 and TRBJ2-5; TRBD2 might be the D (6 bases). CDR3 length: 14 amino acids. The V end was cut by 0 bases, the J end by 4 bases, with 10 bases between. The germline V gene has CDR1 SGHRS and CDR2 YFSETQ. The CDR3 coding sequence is TGCGCCAGCAGCTTGGGGCTAGCGAGAGAGACCCAGTACTTC. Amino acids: CASSLGLARETQYF. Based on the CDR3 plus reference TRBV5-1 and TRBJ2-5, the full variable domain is KAGVTQTPRYLIKTRGQQVTLSCSPISGHRSVSWYQQTPGQGLQFLFEYFSETQRNKGNFPGRFSGRQFSNSRSEMNVSTLELGDSALYLCASSLGLARETQYFGPGTRLLVL.

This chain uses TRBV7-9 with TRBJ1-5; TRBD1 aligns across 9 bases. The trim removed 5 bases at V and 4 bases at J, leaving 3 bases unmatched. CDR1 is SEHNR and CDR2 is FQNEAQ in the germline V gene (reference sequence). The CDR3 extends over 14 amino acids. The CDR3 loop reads CASSEQGANQPQHF. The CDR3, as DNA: TGTGCCAGCAGCGAACAGGGGGCTAATCAGCCCCAGCATTTT.

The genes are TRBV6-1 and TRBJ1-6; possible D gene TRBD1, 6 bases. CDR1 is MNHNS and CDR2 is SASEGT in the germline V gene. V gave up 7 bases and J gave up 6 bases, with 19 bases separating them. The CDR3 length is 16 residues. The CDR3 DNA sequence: TGTGCCAGCACCCGCGAGGGGGACGGGCCTAATTCACCCCTCCACTTT. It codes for CASTREGDGPNSPLHF.

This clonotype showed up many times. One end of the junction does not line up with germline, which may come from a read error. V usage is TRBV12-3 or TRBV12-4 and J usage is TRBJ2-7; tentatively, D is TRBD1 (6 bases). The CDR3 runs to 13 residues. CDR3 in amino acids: CASSLSERTDLLF. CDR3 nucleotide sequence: TGTGCCAGCAGTTTATCCGAGCGGACAGATCTCCTATTC.

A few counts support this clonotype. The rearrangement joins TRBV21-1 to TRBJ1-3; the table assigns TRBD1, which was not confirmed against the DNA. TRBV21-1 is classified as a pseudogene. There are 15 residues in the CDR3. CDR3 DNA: TGTGCCAGCAGCATTAGGGACCGCTCTGGAAACACCATATATTTT. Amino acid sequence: CASSIRDRSGNTIYF.

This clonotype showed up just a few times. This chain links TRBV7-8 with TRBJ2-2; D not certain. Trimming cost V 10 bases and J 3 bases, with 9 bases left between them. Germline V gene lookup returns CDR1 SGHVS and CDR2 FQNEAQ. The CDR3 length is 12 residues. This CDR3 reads CATRRDTGELFF. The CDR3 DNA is TGTGCCACCCGACGGGACACCGGGGAGCTGTTTTTT.

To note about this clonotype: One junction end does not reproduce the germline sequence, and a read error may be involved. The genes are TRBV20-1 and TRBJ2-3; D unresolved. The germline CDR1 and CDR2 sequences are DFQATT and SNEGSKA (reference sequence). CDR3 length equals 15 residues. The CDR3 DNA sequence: TGCAGTGCTAGAGACGGGCGGAGAGGAGTCGATACGCACTATTTT. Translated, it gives CSARDGRRGVDTHYF.

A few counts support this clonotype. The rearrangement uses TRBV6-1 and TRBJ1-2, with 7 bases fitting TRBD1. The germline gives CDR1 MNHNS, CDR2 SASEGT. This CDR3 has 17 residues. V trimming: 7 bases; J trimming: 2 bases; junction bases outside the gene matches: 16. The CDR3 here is CASTSTGAILGNYGYTF. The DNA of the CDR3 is TGTGCCAGCACATCTACAGGGGCTATCCTCGGGAACTATGGCTACACCTTC.

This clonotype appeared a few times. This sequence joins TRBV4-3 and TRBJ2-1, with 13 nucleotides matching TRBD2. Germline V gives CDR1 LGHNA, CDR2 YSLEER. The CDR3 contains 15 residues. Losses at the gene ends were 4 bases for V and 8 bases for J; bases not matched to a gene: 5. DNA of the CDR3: TGCGCCAGCAGCCCCCGGACTAGCGGGAGACATGAGCAGTTCTTC. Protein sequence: CASSPRTSGRHEQFF.

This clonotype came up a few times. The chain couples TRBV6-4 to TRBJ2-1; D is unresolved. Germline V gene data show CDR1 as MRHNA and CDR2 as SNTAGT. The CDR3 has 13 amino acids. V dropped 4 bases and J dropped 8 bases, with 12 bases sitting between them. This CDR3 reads CASSGAVGHEQFF. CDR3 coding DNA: TGTGCCAGCAGTGGGGCCGTGGGCCATGAGCAGTTCTTC.

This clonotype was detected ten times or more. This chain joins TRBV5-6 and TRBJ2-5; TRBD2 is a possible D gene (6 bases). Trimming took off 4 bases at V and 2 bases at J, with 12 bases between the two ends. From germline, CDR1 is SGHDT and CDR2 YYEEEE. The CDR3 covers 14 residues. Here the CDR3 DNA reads TGTGCCAGCAGCCCCACCGGGACTCAAGAGACCCAGTACTTC. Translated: CASSPTGTQETQYF.

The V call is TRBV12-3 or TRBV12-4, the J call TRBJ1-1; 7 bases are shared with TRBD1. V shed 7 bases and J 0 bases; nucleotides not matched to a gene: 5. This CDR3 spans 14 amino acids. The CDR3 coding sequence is TGTGCCAGCATCCCGGACAGGATGAACACTGAAGCTTTCTTT. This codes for CASIPDRMNTEAFF.

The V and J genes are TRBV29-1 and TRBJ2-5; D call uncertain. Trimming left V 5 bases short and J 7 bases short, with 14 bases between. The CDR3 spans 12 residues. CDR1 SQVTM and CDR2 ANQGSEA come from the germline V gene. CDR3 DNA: TGCAGCGTTCAAGGGATCCGTATGACCCAGTACTTC. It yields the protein CSVQGIRMTQYF.

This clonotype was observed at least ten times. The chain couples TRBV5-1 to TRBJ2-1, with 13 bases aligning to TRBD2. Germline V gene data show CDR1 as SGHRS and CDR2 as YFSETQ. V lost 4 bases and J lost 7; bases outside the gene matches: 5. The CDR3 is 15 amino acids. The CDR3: CASSNPTSGRNEQFF. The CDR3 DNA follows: TGCGCCAGCAGCAACCCGACTAGCGGGAGGAATGAGCAGTTCTTC.

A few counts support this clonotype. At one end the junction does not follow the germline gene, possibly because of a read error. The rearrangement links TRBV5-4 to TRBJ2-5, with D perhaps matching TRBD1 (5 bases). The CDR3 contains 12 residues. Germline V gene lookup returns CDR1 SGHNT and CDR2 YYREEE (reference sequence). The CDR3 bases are TGTGCCAGCAGCTTGGAATCTAGGGGTTTGGACTTC. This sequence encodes CASSLESRGLDF.

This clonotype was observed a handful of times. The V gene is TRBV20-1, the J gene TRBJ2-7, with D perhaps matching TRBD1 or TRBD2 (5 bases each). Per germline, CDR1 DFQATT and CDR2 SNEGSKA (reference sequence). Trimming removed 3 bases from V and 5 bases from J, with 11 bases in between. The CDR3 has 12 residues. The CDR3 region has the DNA TGCAGTGCTAGCCGGCAGGGACACGAGCAGTACTTC. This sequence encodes CSASRQGHEQYF.

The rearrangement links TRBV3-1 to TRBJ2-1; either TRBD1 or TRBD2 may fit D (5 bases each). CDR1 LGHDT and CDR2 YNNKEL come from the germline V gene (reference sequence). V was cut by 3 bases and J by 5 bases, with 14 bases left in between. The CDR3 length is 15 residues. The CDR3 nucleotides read TGTGCCAGCAGCCAGCCGGGACGGAATAACAATGAGCAGTTCTTC. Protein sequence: CASSQPGRNNNEQFF.

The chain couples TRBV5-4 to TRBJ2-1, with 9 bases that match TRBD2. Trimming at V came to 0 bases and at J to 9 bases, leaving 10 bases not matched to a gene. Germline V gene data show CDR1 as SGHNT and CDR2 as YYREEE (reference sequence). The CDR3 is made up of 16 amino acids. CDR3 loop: CASSLAGAGGPGEQFF. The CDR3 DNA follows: TGTGCCAGCAGCTTGGCCGGGGCGGGAGGGCCAGGTGAGCAGTTCTTC.

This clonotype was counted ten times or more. The CDR3 is CSVDSGGDEKLFF. As DNA, the CDR3 is TGCAGCGTTGATTCGGGAGGGGATGAAAAACTGTTTTTT. The V gene is TRBV29-1, the J gene TRBJ1-4, with a weak D call TRBD1 (5 bases). This CDR3 spans 13 amino acids. Trimming pared 3 bases from V and 6 bases from J, leaving 11 bases between. Germline CDR1 SQVTM, CDR2 ANQGSEA.

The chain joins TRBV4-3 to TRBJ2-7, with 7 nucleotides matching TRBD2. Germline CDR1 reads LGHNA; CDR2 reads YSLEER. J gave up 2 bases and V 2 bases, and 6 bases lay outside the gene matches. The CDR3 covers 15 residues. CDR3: CASSQQAGSTYEQYF. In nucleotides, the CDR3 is TGCGCCAGCAGCCAACAAGCGGGATCAACCTACGAGCAGTACTTC.

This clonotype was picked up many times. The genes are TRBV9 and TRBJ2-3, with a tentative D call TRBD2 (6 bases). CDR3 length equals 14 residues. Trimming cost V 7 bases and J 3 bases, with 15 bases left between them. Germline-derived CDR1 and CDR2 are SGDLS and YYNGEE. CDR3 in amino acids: CASCMGGRTDTQYF. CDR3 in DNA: TGTGCCAGCTGTATGGGAGGTCGTACAGATACGCAGTATTTT.

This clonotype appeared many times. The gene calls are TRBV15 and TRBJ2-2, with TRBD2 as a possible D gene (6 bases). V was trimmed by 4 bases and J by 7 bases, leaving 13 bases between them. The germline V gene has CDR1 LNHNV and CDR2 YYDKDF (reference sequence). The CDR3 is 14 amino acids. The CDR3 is CATSIGGPVGELFF. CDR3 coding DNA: TGTGCCACCAGCATAGGAGGGCCTGTCGGGGAGCTGTTTTTT.

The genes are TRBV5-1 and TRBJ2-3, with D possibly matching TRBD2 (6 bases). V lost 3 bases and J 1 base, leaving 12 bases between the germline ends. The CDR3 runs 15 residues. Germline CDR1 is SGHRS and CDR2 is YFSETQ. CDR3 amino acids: CASSSTGLRTDTQYF. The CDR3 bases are TGCGCCAGCAGCTCGACGGGACTCCGCACAGATACGCAGTATTTT. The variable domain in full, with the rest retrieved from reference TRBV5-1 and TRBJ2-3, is KAGVTQTPRYLIKTRGQQVTLSCSPISGHRSVSWYQQTPGQGLQFLFEYFSETQRNKGNFPGRFSGRQFSNSRSEMNVSTLELGDSALYLCASSSTGLRTDTQYFGPGTRLTVL.